The 21 T cell receptor beta chains listed next were all sequenced from one sample in a study of shared clonotypes between healthy human individuals. Sequencing used immunoSEQ multiplex PCR; TCRdb keeps in-frame clones, though not all of them. This table holds under 700,000 clones, 85% to 95% found once. In the naive CD8 group, cells lacked CD45RO and were positively selected for CCR7, so terminally differentiated effector memory CD45RA+ cells were left out. Sequencing used naive CD8+ T cells sorted from blood. All receptors derive from a woman in her twenties or thirties in good health.

The chain couples TRBV10-3 to TRBJ1-1; D is perhaps TRBD1 (6 bases). Trimming removed 2 bases from V and 1 base from J, with 14 bases in between. Germline values: CDR1 ENHRY, CDR2 SYGVKD. This CDR3 has 16 residues. CDR3 sequence (DNA): TGTGCCATCAGTGAGATGGAGGACAGCAAGAACACTGAAGCTTTCTTT. Translating it yields CAISEMEDSKNTEAFF.

This clone is a singleton in its sample. J is TRBJ2-1 and V is TRBV10-1; D is possibly TRBD1 (5 bases). The germline CDR1 and CDR2 sequences are WNHNN and SYGVQD (reference sequence). Trimming pared 6 bases from V and 7 bases from J, leaving 10 bases between. The length of the CDR3 is 12 residues. The CDR3 loop reads CASRLNRNEQFF. Here the CDR3 DNA reads TGCGCCAGCAGATTGAACAGGAATGAGCAGTTCTTC.

V is TRBV4-1 and J is TRBJ2-1; 9 positions match TRBD1. V dropped 6 bases and J dropped 4; count of bases not matched to a gene: 7. CDR1 and CDR2 from the germline V gene are MGHRA and YSYEKL. The CDR3 runs 15 residues. The CDR3 here is CASSLRGTGYNEQFF. The CDR3 coding sequence is TGCGCCAGCAGTCTAAGAGGGACAGGGTACAATGAGCAGTTCTTC.

The CDR3 loop is CASSESLGDNSPLHF. CDR3 nucleotide sequence: TGTGCCAGCAGTGAGTCGCTAGGAGATAATTCACCCCTCCACTTT. The rearrangement links TRBV2 to TRBJ1-6; D unclear. This CDR3 is built from 15 residues. Trimming shortened V by 3 bases and J by 5 bases, and 11 bases separated the two germline ends. The germline gives CDR1 SNHLY, CDR2 FYNNEI.

The V and J genes are TRBV27 and TRBJ1-2; possible D gene TRBD1, 5 bases. The CDR3 runs to 13 residues. Germline assignment: CDR1 MNHEY and CDR2 SMNVEV (reference sequence). V shed 5 bases and J shed 10 bases, with 17 bases lying between them. CDR3 protein: CASSGHRTGAYTF. CDR3 DNA sequence: TGTGCCAGCAGTGGACACCGGACCGGCGCCTACACCTTC.

This rearrangement joins TRBV19 to TRBJ2-1; the match to TRBD2 covers 14 bases. The CDR3 is 19 amino acids. CDR1 is LNHDA, CDR2 SQIVND, per germline (reference sequence). V shed 3 bases and J 8 bases; nucleotides not matched to a gene: 15. The CDR3 region has the DNA TGTGCCAGTAGTATTACACGAGGGACTAGCGGGAGCAGTACCTATGAGCAGTTCTTC. The encoded protein is CASSITRGTSGSSTYEQFF.

The chain employs TRBV5-1 and TRBJ2-1, with D possibly being TRBD1 or TRBD2 (5 bases each). V was clipped by 4 bases and J by 0 bases, with 14 bases between them. Germline V gives CDR1 SGHRS, CDR2 YFSETQ. The CDR3 extends over 16 amino acids. The CDR3: CASSPGTQSSYNEQFF. For the CDR3, the DNA is TGCGCCAGCAGCCCCGGGACCCAGAGCTCCTACAATGAGCAGTTCTTC.

The chain recombines TRBV7-8 with TRBJ2-6; possibly TRBD2 for D (5 bases). Trimming stripped 2 bases from V and 3 bases from J, with 11 bases between. In germline, CDR1 is SGHVS, CDR2 FQNEAQ. CDR3 length equals 16 residues. In DNA, the CDR3 is TGTGCCAGCAGCTTATGGGCCCGGGGTGGGGCCAACGTCCTGACTTTC. Its translation: CASSLWARGGANVLTF.

The rearrangement links TRBV27 to TRBJ2-5; tentatively, D is TRBD2 (5 bases). Germline values: CDR1 MNHEY, CDR2 SMNVEV (reference sequence). This CDR3 spans 14 amino acids. Trimming took off 5 bases at V and 2 bases at J, with 12 bases between the two ends. CDR3 residues: CASSPSGNQETQYF. CDR3 nucleotide sequence: TGTGCCAGCAGTCCGTCCGGGAATCAAGAGACCCAGTACTTC.

This chain joins TRBV6-5 and TRBJ2-3; a possible D gene is TRBD1 (5 bases). Germline V gene data show CDR1 as MNHEY and CDR2 as SVGAGI. The CDR3 loop spans 14 amino acids. V was trimmed by 2 bases and J by 2 bases, leaving 8 bases between them. The CDR3 spells CASSYDSPTDTQYF. CDR3 sequence (DNA): TGTGCCAGCAGTTACGACAGCCCCACAGATACGCAGTATTTT.

The chain carries TRBV4-2 and TRBJ1-1, with a possible D match to TRBD1 (6 bases). CDR3 length equals 13 residues. The germline V gene has CDR1 LGHNA and CDR2 YNFKEQ. V lost 1 base to trimming and J lost 10 bases, with 13 bases between them. The CDR3 protein is CASSQGGAAGAFF. The CDR3 coding sequence is TGTGCCAGCAGCCAAGGGGGGGCTGCGGGAGCTTTCTTT.

The chain is built from TRBV4-1 and TRBJ2-3, with TRBD2 matching over 12 bases. The CDR3 is 15 amino acids. Germline loops: CDR1 MGHRA, CDR2 YSYEKL. The junction had 1 base not matched to a gene; V was cut back by 4 bases and J by 2 bases. The CDR3 protein is CASSRLAGATDTQYF. The CDR3, as DNA: TGCGCCAGCAGCCGACTAGCGGGAGCCACAGATACGCAGTATTTT.

V usage is TRBV9 and J usage is TRBJ1-1; D perhaps matches TRBD1 (6 bases). Germline CDR1 and CDR2: SGDLS and YYNGEE. The length of the CDR3 is 13 residues. Trimming pared 6 bases from V and 1 base from J, leaving 10 bases between. The CDR3 reads CASKDRENTEAFF. Here the CDR3 DNA reads TGTGCCAGCAAGGACAGAGAGAACACTGAAGCTTTCTTT.

Here the CDR3 reads CASSAVQGQPTEAFF. The CDR3 coding sequence is TGTGCCAGCAGCGCAGTCCAGGGACAGCCCACTGAAGCTTTCTTT. The V call is TRBV7-9, the J call TRBJ1-1; 7 positions match TRBD1. The CDR3 length is 15 residues. Germline lookup yields CDR1 SEHNR and CDR2 FQNEAQ (reference sequence). V trimming: 5 bases; J trimming: 4 bases; junction bases outside the gene matches: 10.

The table lists this clone with a count of one. The V and J genes are TRBV27 and TRBJ2-3, with D perhaps matching TRBD1 (5 bases). The CDR3 consists of 14 residues. Between the trimmed V and J ends, which lost 3 bases and 5 bases, there was a span of 12 bases. CDR1 is MNHEY, CDR2 SMNVEV, per germline (reference sequence). The CDR3 loop is CASSFRQGGDTQYF. The CDR3 region has the DNA TGTGCCAGCAGTTTCCGGCAGGGCGGAGATACGCAGTATTTT.

This chain uses TRBV5-1 with TRBJ2-7; TRBD2 aligns across 8 bases. The CDR3 runs 14 residues. V gave up 4 bases and J gave up 3 bases; unmatched junction bases: 6. Germline values: CDR1 SGHRS, CDR2 YFSETQ. Here the CDR3 DNA reads TGCGCCAGCAGCCCGGGACTAGGGGACTACGAGCAGTACTTC. Its protein product is CASSPGLGDYEQYF.

This chain links TRBV7-8 with TRBJ2-7, with 8 nucleotides matching TRBD1. CDR3 size: 16 residues. The V and J ends lost 1 base and 6 bases, in that order; junction bases with no gene match: 11. Germline V lookup: CDR1 SGHVS, CDR2 FQNEAQ. The CDR3 nucleotides are TGTGCCAGCAGCTTAGAAGGAGGCCAGGGGGCTCTCGAGCAGTACTTC. Its protein product is CASSLEGGQGALEQYF. Full variable domain (remainder filled in from reference TRBV7-8 and TRBJ2-7): GAGVSQSPRYKVAKRGQDVALRCDPISGHVSLFWYQQALGQGPEFLTYFQNEAQLDKSGLPSDRFFAERPEGSVSTLKIQRTQQEDSAVYLCASSLEGGQGALEQYFGPGTRLTVT.

The chain links TRBV5-6 to TRBJ1-1, with D uncertain. The germline V and J ends were trimmed by 2 bases and 7 bases, with 9 bases remaining between them. CDR1 is SGHDT, CDR2 YYEEEE, per germline. The CDR3 is made up of 12 amino acids. The CDR3 is CASSFGEVEAFF. CDR3 bases: TGTGCCAGCAGCTTCGGCGAGGTTGAAGCTTTCTTT. Full variable domain (outside the CDR3, taken from reference TRBV5-6 and TRBJ1-1): DAGVTQSPTHLIKTRGQQVTLRCSPKSGHDTVSWYQQALGQGPQFIFQYYEEEERQRGNFPDRFSGHQFPNYSSELNVNALLLGDSALYLCASSFGEVEAFFGQGTRLTVV.

This clone was seen just once. The V gene is TRBV19, the J gene TRBJ1-1, with D maybe TRBD1 (5 bases). The CDR3 length is 13 residues. Trimming left V 2 bases short and J 4 bases short, with 8 bases between. Germline lookup yields CDR1 LNHDA and CDR2 SQIVND (reference sequence). The DNA of the CDR3 is TGTGCCAGTAGTATATTCGGGGGCACTGAAGCTTTCTTT. Translation: CASSIFGGTEAFF.

The chain uses TRBV13 and TRBJ1-2, with no clear D. Germline V gene sequence: CDR1 PRHDT, CDR2 FYEKMQ (reference sequence). V shed 1 base and J shed 2 bases, with 8 bases lying between them. The CDR3 length is 14 residues. CDR3 sequence reads: CASSLASLNYGYTF. The CDR3 nucleotides read TGTGCCAGCAGCTTAGCAAGCCTGAACTATGGCTACACCTTC.

The chain recombines TRBV10-3 with TRBJ2-5, with D unresolved. CDR3 length equals 14 residues. Trimming shortened V by 1 base and J by 7 bases, and 13 bases separated the two germline ends. The germline V gene encodes CDR1 ENHRY and CDR2 SYGVKD. The CDR3 DNA follows: TGTGCCATCAGTGAGTTGTGGCATCTTGGGACCCAGTACTTC. It specifies CAISELWHLGTQYF.